This T cell receptor (beta chain) was sequenced for a study of cytomegalovirus exposure and HLA in healthy donors. Study-level results: What a later analysis reportedly showed was that an Asian-associated ancestry cluster had fewer N-insertions than the approximately 720-donor mean. As a later analysis showed, several of the most significant clusters appeared to be linked to common viral pathogens.

PCR primers comprised 60 Vbeta and 13 Jbeta primers. Authors' methods: Counted up in a later analysis, unique TCR beta chains came to about 80 million, with 9.5 million to 13 million shared. The table came from immunoSEQ multiplex PCR; TCRdb's copy has only in-frame clones and leaves some out. V, J and clone size reflect that table, while D and trimming were determined from the DNA. This table holds roughly 140,000 clones, almost 80% found once. While unrecorded immune exposures were likely, the donors were nominally healthy when sampled. Germline V gene lookup returns CDR1 LNHDA and CDR2 SQIVND (reference sequence). The CDR3 loop spans 13 amino acids. V lost 5 bases to trimming and J lost 9 bases; unmatched junction nucleotides: 5. Concerning this clone itself: What it binds is unknown.

The sample consisted of PBMCs. This clonotype originated in a woman in her thirties or forties in good health and CMV-seropositive. This sequence joins TRBV19 and TRBJ2-1; 9 bases agree with TRBD1. DNA for the CDR3: TGTGCCAGTAGTTTACAGGGGGCATTTGAGCAGTTCTTC. Encoded protein: CASSLQGAFEQFF. Drawing the rest from reference TRBV19 and TRBJ2-1, the complete variable domain is DGGITQSPKYLFRKEGQNVTLSCEQNLNHDAMYWYRQDPGQGLRLIYYSQIVNDFQKGDIAEGYSVSREKKESFPLTVTSAQKNPTAFYLCASSLQGAFEQFFGPGTRLTVL.